This T cell receptor beta chain comes out of a study of blood T cell repertoires in COVID-19. In the study overall: Whether acute or convalescent, the COVID-19 samples came from the United States, Italy and Spain. PBMCs, B-cell-depleted T cells, or T cells provided the cDNA or gDNA that made up the material.

Under the authors' procedure: Researchers report that nucleated cell counts were estimated from reference gene primer amplification. Profiled with immunoSEQ multiplex PCR; TCRdb holds only in-frame clones, not every one. V, J and clone size reflect that table, while D and trimming were determined from the DNA. The top ten clones hold 1.5% to 2% of a sample with 150,000 to 200,000 clones, about 89% of them seen once. The receptor was derived from a man aged 18 to 30 who had recovered from COVID-19. The sequenced material came from peripheral blood.

CDR3 residues: CASSLSGGMNTEAFF. In DNA, the CDR3 is TGTGCCAGCAGCTTATCCGGGGGTATGAACACTGAAGCTTTCTTT. The genes are TRBV7-3 and TRBJ1-1; D possibly corresponds to TRBD1 (5 bases). V was shortened by 2 bases and J by 0 bases, with 10 bases between the two germline ends. Germline V lookup: CDR1 SGHTA, CDR2 FQGTGA. The CDR3 spans 15 residues. Drawing the rest from reference TRBV7-3 and TRBJ1-1, the complete variable domain is GAGVSQTPSNKVTEKGKYVELRCDPISGHTALYWYRQSLGQGPEFLIYFQGTGAADDSGLPNDRFFAVRPEGSVSTLKIQRTERGDSAVYLCASSLSGGMNTEAFFGQGTRLTVV.